This paragraph reports one T cell receptor beta chain. This record belongs to a study of control samples from healthy donors and cancer patients. The germline gives CDR1 SGHNT, CDR2 YENEEA. The length of the CDR3 is 15 residues. V lost 1 base, J lost 1 base, and 10 bases lay in between. TCRdb's copy holds only in-frame clones and misses some; the assay was immunoSEQ multiplex PCR. There are 95,000 to 150,000 clones in the sample; roughly 90% occur only once, and 40% lies in the top ten. The receptor was isolated from a middle-aged man in good health. The chain recombines TRBV11-3 with TRBJ1-1; possibly TRBD1 for D (5 bases). The sequenced sample was blood. The chain's CDR3 is CASSLGGPENTEAFF. CDR3 DNA sequence: TGTGCCAGCAGCTTAGGGGGACCGGAGAACACTGAAGCTTTCTTT.